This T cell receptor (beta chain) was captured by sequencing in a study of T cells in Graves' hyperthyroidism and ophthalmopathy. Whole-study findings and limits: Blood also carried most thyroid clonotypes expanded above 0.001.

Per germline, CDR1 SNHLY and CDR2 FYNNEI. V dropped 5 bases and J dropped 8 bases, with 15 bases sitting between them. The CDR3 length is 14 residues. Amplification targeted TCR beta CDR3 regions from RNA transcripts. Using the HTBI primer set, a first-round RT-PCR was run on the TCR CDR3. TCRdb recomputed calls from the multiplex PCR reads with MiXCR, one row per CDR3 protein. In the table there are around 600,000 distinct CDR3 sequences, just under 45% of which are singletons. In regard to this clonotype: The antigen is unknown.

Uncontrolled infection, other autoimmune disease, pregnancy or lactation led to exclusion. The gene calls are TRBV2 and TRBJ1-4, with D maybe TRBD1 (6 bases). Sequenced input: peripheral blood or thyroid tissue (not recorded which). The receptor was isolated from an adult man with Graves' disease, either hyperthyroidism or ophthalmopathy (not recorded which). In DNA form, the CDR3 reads TGTGCCAGCAGTACCAGGGGTATGAGAGAAAAACTGTTTTTT. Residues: CASSTRGMREKLFF.